These 18 T cell receptor beta chains were all obtained from the same sample, sequenced in a study of T cell responses to AZD1222 COVID-19 vaccine. The assay was immunoSEQ multiplex PCR, and TCRdb's table has in-frame clones only and misses some. The sample holds 150,000 to 200,000 clones, 90% to 95% seen once. Sample: peripheral blood, taken 28 days after the second AZD1222 dose. These receptors were collected from an adult who received the AZD1222 COVID-19 vaccine.

The chain combines TRBV7-9 with TRBJ1-2; tentatively, D is TRBD1 (6 bases). The CDR3 is made up of 15 amino acids. V was trimmed by 5 bases and J by 8 bases, leaving 21 bases between them. Germline V gene sequence: CDR1 SEHNR, CDR2 FQNEAQ (reference sequence). CDR3 protein: CASSPPRGPTGGYTF. CDR3 nucleotides: TGTGCCAGCAGCCCCCCCAGAGGGCCCACAGGGGGCTACACCTTC.

The V and J genes are TRBV30 and TRBJ1-6; D is uncertain. Germline lookup yields CDR1 GTSNPN and CDR2 SVGIG (reference sequence). The germline V and J ends were trimmed by 0 bases and 7 bases, with 7 bases remaining between them. The CDR3 spans 13 residues. The CDR3 is CAWSVRENSPLHF. DNA of the CDR3: TGTGCCTGGAGTGTACGGGAAAATTCACCCCTCCACTTT.

The rearrangement links TRBV5-6 to TRBJ2-3; a possible D gene is TRBD1 (6 bases). The CDR3 contains 14 residues. Germline V CDR1 and CDR2: SGHDT, YYEEEE. Trimming pared 2 bases from V and 2 bases from J, leaving 9 bases between. CDR3 residues: CASSLTGFTDTQYF. In DNA form, the CDR3 reads TGTGCCAGCAGCTTAACAGGGTTCACAGATACGCAGTATTTT.

This rearrangement joins TRBV20-1 to TRBJ1-1; D is ambiguous. The germline gives CDR1 DFQATT, CDR2 SNEGSKA (reference sequence). V dropped 3 bases and J dropped 1 base, with 3 bases sitting between them. The CDR3 loop spans 11 amino acids. The CDR3 coding sequence is TGCAGTGCTAGGTGGAACACTGAAGCTTTCTTT. It translates to CSARWNTEAFF.

A single count supports this clone. This rearrangement joins TRBV11-2 to TRBJ1-4; TRBD1 matches 9 bases. This CDR3 contains 15 residues. Germline trimming cut 1 base from V and 5 bases from J; bases unmatched to any gene: 2. The germline CDR1 and CDR2 sequences are SGHAT and FQNNGV. CDR3 nucleotides: TGTGCCAGCAGCTTAGGGGGACAGGGAAATGAAAAACTGTTTTTT. It translates to CASSLGGQGNEKLFF.

The rearrangement links TRBV7-9 to TRBJ1-1, with TRBD1 matching over 7 bases. This CDR3 contains 15 residues. The germline CDR1 and CDR2 sequences are SEHNR and FQNEAQ (reference sequence). V dropped 4 bases and J dropped 2; count of bases not matched to a gene: 7. This CDR3 is CASSSTGTQNTEAFF. DNA for the CDR3: TGTGCCAGCAGCTCGACAGGGACACAAAACACTGAAGCTTTCTTT.

The CDR3 spells CASSPSSQGGGRVAEAFF. The CDR3 DNA reads as TGTGCCAGCAGTCCTTCCAGTCAGGGGGGAGGTAGAGTGGCTGAAGCTTTCTTT. The rearrangement uses TRBV6-6 and TRBJ1-1; TRBD1 matches 7 bases. CDR3 size: 18 residues. CDR1 and CDR2 (germline): MNHNY, SVGAGI (reference sequence). J gave up 6 bases and V 5 bases, and 21 bases lay outside the gene matches.

CDR3 residues: CASSLAGVGVGNTIYF. DNA for the CDR3: TGTGCCAGCAGCTTAGCCGGGGTCGGGGTTGGAAACACCATATATTTT. This rearrangement joins TRBV7-6 to TRBJ1-3; D not certain. Germline CDR1 SGHVS, CDR2 FNYEAQ. Trimming left V 0 bases short and J 3 bases short, with 12 bases between. The length of the CDR3 is 16 residues. Based on the CDR3 plus reference TRBV7-6 and TRBJ1-3, the full variable domain is GAGVSQSPRYKVTKRGQDVALRCDPISGHVSLYWYRQALGQGPEFLTYFNYEAQQDKSGLPNDRFSAERPEGSISTLTIQRTEQRDSAMYRCASSLAGVGVGNTIYFGEGSWLTVV.

The rearrangement joins TRBV30 to TRBJ1-6; 9 bases are a match to TRBD1. Trimming at V came to 3 bases and at J to 11 bases, leaving 11 bases not matched to a gene. The CDR3 runs 15 residues. CDR1 and CDR2 (germline): GTSNPN, SVGIG (reference sequence). The CDR3 sequence: CAWRGQGQGMAPLHF. In DNA form, the CDR3 reads TGTGCCTGGAGGGGTCAGGGACAGGGAATGGCACCCCTCCACTTT.

The rearrangement links TRBV5-4 to TRBJ1-1; no reliable D call. Trimming shortened V by 5 bases and J by 0 bases, and 17 bases separated the two germline ends. Germline lookup yields CDR1 SGHNT and CDR2 YYREEE (reference sequence). CDR3 size: 16 residues. For the CDR3, the DNA is TGTGCCAGCAGTCCGAGGAAGGGCGCAGTGAACACTGAAGCTTTCTTT. Amino acids: CASSPRKGAVNTEAFF. Full variable domain (outside the CDR3, taken from reference TRBV5-4 and TRBJ1-1): ETGVTQSPTHLIKTRGQQVTLRCSSQSGHNTVSWYQQALGQGPQFIFQYYREEENGRGNFPPRFSGLQFPNYSSELNVNALELDDSALYLCASSPRKGAVNTEAFFGQGTRLTVV.

The chain recombines TRBV7-9 with TRBJ2-6; a possible D gene is TRBD1 (5 bases). Germline lookup yields CDR1 SEHNR and CDR2 FQNEAQ (reference sequence). CDR3 length: 14 residues. Trimming left V 3 bases short and J 2 bases short, with 5 bases between. The CDR3 DNA sequence: TGTGCCAGCAGCTTGACAGCTGGGGCCAACGTCCTGACTTTC. Translating gives CASSLTAGANVLTF.

The chain has TRBV5-1 and TRBJ2-3; D uncertain. The CDR3 has 11 amino acids. Deletions cut 4 bases from V and 3 bases from J, with 3 bases between. CDR1 and CDR2 (germline): SGHRS, YFSETQ. CDR3 loop: CASSLTDTQYF. CDR3 nucleotides: TGCGCCAGCAGCCTAACAGATACGCAGTATTTT.

The chain carries TRBV19 and TRBJ1-2, with TRBD1 matching 11 bases. The V gene end was trimmed by 3 bases and the J gene end by 5 bases; junction bases not matched to a gene: 5. The V gene's germline CDR1 is LNHDA and CDR2 SQIVND (reference sequence). The CDR3 runs to 15 residues. The CDR3 DNA sequence: TGTGCCAGTAGTATCACCGGGACAGGGGGTTATGGCTACACCTTC. Protein: CASSITGTGGYGYTF.

V gene TRBV12-3 or TRBV12-4 combines with J gene TRBJ1-2; D gene uncertain. The CDR3 is made up of 12 amino acids. Trimming cost V 8 bases and J 7 bases, with 14 bases left between them. CDR3 sequence: CASGREGIGYTF. The CDR3 DNA follows: TGTGCCAGCGGGAGGGAAGGGATTGGCTACACCTTC.

This chain connects TRBV9 to TRBJ2-4, with TRBD2 matching 13 bases. V was pared by 3 bases and J by 4 bases, with 4 bases of the junction left unmatched. The CDR3 loop spans 16 amino acids. Germline V CDR1 and CDR2: SGDLS, YYNGEE. CDR3: CASSAKTSGGKNIQYF. DNA of the CDR3: TGTGCCAGCAGCGCTAAGACTAGCGGGGGGAAAAACATTCAGTACTTC.

J is TRBJ2-6 and V is TRBV2; no clear D. V lost 0 bases and J lost 0, with 9 bases in between. Germline CDR1 is SNHLY and CDR2 is FYNNEI. This CDR3 comprises 17 residues. The CDR3 loop is CASSEALRSSGANVLTF. The CDR3 DNA is TGTGCCAGCAGTGAAGCCCTCCGGAGCTCTGGGGCCAACGTCCTGACTTTC.

Points on this clone: Other DNA sequences in this specimen translate into the identical CDR3. The chain links TRBV3-1 (or the pseudogene TRBV3-2) to TRBJ2-5; 9 bases are shared with TRBD2. Germline loops: CDR1 LGHDT, CDR2 YNNKEL (reference sequence). This CDR3 spans 15 amino acids. V was clipped by 4 bases and J by 2 bases; unmatched bases: 5. The CDR3 DNA follows: TGTGCCAGCAGCCTCACGACTAGCGGACAAGAGACCCAGTACTTC. Amino acids: CASSLTTSGQETQYF.

CDR3 in amino acids: CASSPIPGQGMNTEAFF. The CDR3 DNA sequence: TGCGCCAGCAGCCCAATACCCGGACAGGGGATGAACACTGAAGCTTTCTTT. V and J are TRBV5-1 and TRBJ1-1, with 9 bases lining up with TRBD1. CDR3 length equals 17 residues. The junction had 10 bases not matched to a gene; V was cut back by 4 bases and J by 0 bases. The germline CDR1 and CDR2 sequences are SGHRS and YFSETQ.